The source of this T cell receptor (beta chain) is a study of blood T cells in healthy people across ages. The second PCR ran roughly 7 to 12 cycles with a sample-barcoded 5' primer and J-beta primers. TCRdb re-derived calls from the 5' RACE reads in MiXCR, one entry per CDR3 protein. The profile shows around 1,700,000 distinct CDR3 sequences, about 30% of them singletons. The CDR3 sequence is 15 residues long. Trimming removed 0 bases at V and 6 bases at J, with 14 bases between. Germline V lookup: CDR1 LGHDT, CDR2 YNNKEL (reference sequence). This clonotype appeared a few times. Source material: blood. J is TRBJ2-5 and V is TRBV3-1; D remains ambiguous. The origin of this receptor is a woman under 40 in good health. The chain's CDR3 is CASSQDPSRDQTQYF. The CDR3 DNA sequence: TGTGCCAGCAGCCAAGATCCGAGTAGGGATCAGACCCAGTACTTC.